This T cell receptor beta chain was captured in a study of T cell changes during pregnancy in multiple sclerosis. CDR1 is SGHNT and CDR2 is YYREEE in the germline V gene (reference sequence). This CDR3 contains 15 residues. V was clipped by 4 bases and J by 5 bases; unmatched bases: 11. Here immunoSEQ multiplex PCR was the method, and the copy in TCRdb shows in-frame clones only, minus some. The sample includes fewer than 75,000 clones, 85% to 95% of them seen just once. This chain uses TRBV5-4 with TRBJ2-5; 7 bases align to TRBD1. The sequencing here drew on peripheral blood, taken after pregnancy. The clonotype originates from a female donor in good health, enrolled as a control in a pregnancy study. The CDR3 sequence is CASSLAPGQVETQYF. The CDR3 bases are TGTGCCAGCAGCCTGGCGCCCGGACAGGTGGAGACCCAGTACTTC.